This T cell receptor (beta chain) was sequenced for a study of T-cell reconstitution after alpha-beta-depleted transplantation in children. Study findings and constraints: Certain patients had high TCRbeta diversity at day 60, and it came from recipient T cells and thymic progenitors that survived. T-cell counts and diversity at one year following transplant were attributed mainly to newly produced T cells. Several hundred rapidly expanded clones from non-depleted graft cells reportedly supplied alpha-beta T cells about two months post-transplant.

Library preparation (for TCRbeta) was performed with unique molecular identifiers. TCRdb used MiXCR to reprocess the PCR reads, holding one entry per CDR3 protein. The repertoire holds fewer than 700,000 distinct CDR3 sequences, with approximately 13% as singletons. This clonotype has ten or more counts. Its cognate antigen is unknown. The V gene's germline CDR1 is MNHEY and CDR2 SVGEGT. The CDR3 consists of 13 residues. V lost 6 bases to trimming and J lost 4 bases, with 13 bases between them. Sequencing was performed on PBMCs, mostly from graft donor cells, taken 360 days after TCRalphabeta/CD19-depleted stem cell transplant. V and J are TRBV6-2 or TRBV6-3 and TRBJ2-7; D ambiguous. The receptor comes from a male patient under 18 who had a stem cell transplant for acute myeloid leukemia, so the T cells may come from the graft donor. CDR3 sequence: CASRYGGAYEQYF. In DNA form, the CDR3 reads TGTGCCAGCAGGTACGGCGGAGCTTACGAGCAGTACTTC.